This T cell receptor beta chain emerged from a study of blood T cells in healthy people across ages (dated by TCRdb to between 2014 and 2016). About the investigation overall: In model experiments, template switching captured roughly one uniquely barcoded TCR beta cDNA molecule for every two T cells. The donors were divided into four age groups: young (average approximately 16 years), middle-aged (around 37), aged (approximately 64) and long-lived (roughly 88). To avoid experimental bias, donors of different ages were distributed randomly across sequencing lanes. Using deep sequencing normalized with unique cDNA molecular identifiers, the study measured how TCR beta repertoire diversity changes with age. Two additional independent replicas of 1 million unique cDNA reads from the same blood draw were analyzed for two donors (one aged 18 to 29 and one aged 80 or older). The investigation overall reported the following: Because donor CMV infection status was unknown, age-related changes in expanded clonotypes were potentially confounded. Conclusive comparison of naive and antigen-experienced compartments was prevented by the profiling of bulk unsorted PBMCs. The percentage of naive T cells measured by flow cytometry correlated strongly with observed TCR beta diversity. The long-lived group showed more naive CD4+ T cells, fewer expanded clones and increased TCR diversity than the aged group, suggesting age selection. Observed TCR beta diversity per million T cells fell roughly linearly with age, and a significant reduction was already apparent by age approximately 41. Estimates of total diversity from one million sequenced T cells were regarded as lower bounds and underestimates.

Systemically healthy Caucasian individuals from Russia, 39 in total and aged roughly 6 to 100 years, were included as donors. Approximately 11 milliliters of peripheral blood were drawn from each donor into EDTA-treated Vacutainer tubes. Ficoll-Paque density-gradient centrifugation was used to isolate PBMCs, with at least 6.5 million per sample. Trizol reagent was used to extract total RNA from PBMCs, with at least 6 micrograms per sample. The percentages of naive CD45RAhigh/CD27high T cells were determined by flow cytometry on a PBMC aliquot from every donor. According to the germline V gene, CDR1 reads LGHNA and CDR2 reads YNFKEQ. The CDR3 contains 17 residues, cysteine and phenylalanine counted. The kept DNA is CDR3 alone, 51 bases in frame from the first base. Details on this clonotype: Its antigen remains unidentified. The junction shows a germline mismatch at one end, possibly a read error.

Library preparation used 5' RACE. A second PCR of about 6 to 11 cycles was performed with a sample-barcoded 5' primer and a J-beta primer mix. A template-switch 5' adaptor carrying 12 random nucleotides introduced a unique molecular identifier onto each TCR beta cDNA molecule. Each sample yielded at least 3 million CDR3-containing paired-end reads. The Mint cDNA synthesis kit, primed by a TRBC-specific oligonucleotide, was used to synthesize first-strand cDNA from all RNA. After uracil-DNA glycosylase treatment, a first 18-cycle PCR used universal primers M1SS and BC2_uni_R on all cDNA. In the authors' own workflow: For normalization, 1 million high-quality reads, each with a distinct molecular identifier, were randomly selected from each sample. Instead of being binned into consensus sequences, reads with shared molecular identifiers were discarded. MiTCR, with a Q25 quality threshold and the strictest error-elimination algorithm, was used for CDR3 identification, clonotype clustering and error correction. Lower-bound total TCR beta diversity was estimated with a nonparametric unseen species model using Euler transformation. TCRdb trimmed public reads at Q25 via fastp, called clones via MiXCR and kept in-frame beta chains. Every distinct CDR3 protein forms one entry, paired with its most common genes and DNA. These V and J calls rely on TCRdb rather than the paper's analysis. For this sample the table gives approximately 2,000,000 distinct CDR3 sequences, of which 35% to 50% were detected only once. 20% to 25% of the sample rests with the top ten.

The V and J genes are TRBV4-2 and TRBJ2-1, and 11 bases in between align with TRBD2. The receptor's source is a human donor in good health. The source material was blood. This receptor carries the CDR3 CASSQDSGLAGGNERFF. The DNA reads TGTGCCAGCAGCCAAGATAGCGGTCTAGCGGGGGGAAATGAGCGGTTCTTC.